One TCR beta chain is described in this entry. The CDR3 spans 17 residues. Losses at the gene ends were 5 bases for V and 1 base for J; bases not matched to a gene: 14. CDR1 and CDR2 from the germline V gene are SGHVS and FQNEAQ. Vbeta (60) and Jbeta (13) primers were used in the PCR. TCRdb's copy holds only in-frame clones and misses some; the assay was immunoSEQ multiplex PCR. The repertoire includes about 210,000 clones, 86% of them detected once, and roughly 0.34% sits in the top ten. These data are taken from a study of cytomegalovirus exposure and HLA in healthy donors. This clonotype was obtained from a woman between 25 and 40 years old in good health and CMV-seronegative. The specimen was PBMCs. The chain links TRBV7-8 to TRBJ2-7; 7 bases map to TRBD1. This CDR3 reads CASSPQRVGQESYEQYF. DNA of the CDR3: TGTGCCAGCAGCCCCCAACGGGTAGGACAGGAGTCCTACGAGCAGTACTTC. Based on the CDR3 plus reference TRBV7-8 and TRBJ2-7, the full variable domain is GAGVSQSPRYKVAKRGQDVALRCDPISGHVSLFWYQQALGQGPEFLTYFQNEAQLDKSGLPSDRFFAERPEGSVSTLKIQRTQQEDSAVYLCASSPQRVGQESYEQYFGPGTRLTVT.